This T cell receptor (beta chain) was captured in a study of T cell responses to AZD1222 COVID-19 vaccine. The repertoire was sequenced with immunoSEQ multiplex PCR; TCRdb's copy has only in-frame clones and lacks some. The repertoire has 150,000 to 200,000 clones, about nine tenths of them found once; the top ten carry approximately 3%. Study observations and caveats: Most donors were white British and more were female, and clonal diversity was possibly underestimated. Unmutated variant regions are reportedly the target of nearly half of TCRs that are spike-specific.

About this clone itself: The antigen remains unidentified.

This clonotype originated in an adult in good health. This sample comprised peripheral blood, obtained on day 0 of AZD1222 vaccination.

DNA of the CDR3: TGTGCCACGGGACAGTGCACAGCACGGCCCCAGCATTTT. Its translation is CATGQCTARPQHF. The rearrangement links TRBV27 to TRBJ1-5; 7 bases agree with TRBD1. CDR1 and CDR2 from the germline V gene are MNHEY and SMNVEV (reference sequence). V was clipped by 10 bases and J by 9 bases; unmatched bases: 12. CDR3 length: 13 residues.